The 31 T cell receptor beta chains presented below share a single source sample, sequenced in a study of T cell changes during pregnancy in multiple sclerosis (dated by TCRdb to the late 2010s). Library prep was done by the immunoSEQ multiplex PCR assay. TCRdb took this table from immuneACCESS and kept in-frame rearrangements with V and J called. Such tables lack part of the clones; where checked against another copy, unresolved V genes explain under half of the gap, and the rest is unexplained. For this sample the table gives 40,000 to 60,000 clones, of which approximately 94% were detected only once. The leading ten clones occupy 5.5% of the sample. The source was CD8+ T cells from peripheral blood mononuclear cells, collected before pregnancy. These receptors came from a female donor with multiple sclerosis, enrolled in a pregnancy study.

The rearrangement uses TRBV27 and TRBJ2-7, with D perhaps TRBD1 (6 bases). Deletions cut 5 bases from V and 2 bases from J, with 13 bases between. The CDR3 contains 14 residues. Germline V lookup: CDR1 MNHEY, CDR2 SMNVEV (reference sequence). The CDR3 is CASSLNRVTYEQYF. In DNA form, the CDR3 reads TGTGCCAGCAGTCTAAACAGGGTCACCTACGAGCAGTACTTC.

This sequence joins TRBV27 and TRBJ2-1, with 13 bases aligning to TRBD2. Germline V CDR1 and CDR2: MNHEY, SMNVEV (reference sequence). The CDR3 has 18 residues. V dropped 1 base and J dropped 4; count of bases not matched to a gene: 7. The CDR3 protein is CASSLFLMGLAGYNEQFF. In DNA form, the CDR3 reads TGTGCCAGCAGTTTATTCTTGATGGGACTAGCGGGATACAATGAGCAGTTCTTC.

The CDR3 DNA reads TGTGCCAGTAGTATTGGGGACAGCTATGGCTACACCTTC. Translation gives CASSIGDSYGYTF. This chain links TRBV19 with TRBJ1-2, with 7 bases lining up with TRBD1. J was trimmed by 4 bases and V by 3 bases; bases with no gene match: 2. Germline V gives CDR1 LNHDA, CDR2 SQIVND (reference sequence). The CDR3 totals 13 residues.

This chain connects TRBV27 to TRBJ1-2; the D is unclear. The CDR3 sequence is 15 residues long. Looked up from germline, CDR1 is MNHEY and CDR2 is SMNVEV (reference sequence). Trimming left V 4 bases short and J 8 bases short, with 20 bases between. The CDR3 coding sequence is TGTGCCAGCAGTTCCTTGATCGGCGGGCGGGGAGGCTACACCTTC. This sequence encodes CASSSLIGGRGGYTF.

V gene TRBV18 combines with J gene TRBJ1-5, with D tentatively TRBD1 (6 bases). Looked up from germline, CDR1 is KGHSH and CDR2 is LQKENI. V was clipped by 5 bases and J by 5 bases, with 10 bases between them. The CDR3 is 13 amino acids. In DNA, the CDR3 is TGTGCCAGCTCATCACAGGGAGATCAGCCCCAGCATTTT. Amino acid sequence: CASSSQGDQPQHF. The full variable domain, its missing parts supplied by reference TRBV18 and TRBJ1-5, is NAGVMQNPRHLVRRRGQEARLRCSPMKGHSHVYWYRQLPEEGLKFMVYLQKENIIDESGMPKERFSAEFPKEGPSILRIQQVVRGDSAAYFCASSSQGDQPQHFGDGTRLSIL.

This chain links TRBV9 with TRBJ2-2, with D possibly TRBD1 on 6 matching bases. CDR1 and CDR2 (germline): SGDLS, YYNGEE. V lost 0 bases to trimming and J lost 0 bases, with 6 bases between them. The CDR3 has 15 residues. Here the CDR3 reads CASSVGTANTGELFF. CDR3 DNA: TGTGCCAGCAGCGTAGGGACAGCGAACACCGGGGAGCTGTTTTTT.

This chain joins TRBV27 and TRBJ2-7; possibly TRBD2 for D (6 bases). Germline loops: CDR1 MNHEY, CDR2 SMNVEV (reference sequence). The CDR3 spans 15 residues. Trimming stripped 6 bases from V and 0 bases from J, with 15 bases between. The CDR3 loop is CASSPGGTVSYEQYF. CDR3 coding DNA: TGTGCCAGCAGCCCGGGCGGGACGGTCTCCTACGAGCAGTACTTC.

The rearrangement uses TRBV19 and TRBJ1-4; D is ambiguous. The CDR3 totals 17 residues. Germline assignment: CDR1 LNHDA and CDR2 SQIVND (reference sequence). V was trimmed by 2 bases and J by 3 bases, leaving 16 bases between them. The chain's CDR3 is CASSIQRAVVANEKLFF. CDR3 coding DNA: TGTGCCAGTAGTATACAGCGGGCCGTGGTGGCTAATGAAAAACTGTTTTTT.

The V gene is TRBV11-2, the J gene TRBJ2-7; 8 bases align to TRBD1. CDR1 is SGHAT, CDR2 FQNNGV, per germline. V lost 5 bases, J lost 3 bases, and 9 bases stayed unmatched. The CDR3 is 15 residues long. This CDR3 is CASSLGGQGLYEQYF. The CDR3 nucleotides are TGTGCCAGCAGCCTAGGTGGACAGGGCCTCTACGAGCAGTACTTC.

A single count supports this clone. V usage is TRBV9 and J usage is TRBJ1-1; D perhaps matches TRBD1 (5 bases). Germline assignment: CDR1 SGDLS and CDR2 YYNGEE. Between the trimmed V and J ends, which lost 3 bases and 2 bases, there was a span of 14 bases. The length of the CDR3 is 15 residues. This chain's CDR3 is CASSALGTTNTEAFF. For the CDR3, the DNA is TGTGCCAGCAGCGCTTTAGGGACTACTAACACTGAAGCTTTCTTT.

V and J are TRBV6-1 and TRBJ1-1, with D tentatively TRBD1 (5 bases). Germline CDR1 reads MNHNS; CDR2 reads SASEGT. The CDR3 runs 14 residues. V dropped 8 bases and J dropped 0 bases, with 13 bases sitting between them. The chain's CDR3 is CASLRQSMNTEAFF. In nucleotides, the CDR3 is TGTGCCAGCTTACGACAGTCCATGAACACTGAAGCTTTCTTT.

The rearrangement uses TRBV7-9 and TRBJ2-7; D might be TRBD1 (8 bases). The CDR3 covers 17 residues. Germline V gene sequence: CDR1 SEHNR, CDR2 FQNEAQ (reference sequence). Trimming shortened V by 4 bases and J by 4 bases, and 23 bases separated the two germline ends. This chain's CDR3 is CASSSTLGGTGEYEQYF. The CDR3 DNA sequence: TGTGCCAGCAGCTCCACCCTGGGGGGGACAGGAGAGTACGAGCAGTACTTC.

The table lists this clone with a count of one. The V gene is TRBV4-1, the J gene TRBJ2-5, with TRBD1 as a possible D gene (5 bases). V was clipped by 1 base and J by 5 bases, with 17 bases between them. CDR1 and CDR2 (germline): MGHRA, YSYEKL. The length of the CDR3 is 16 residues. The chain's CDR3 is CASSQVANRPSETQYF. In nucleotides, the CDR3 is TGCGCCAGCAGCCAAGTGGCGAACAGGCCTTCGGAGACCCAGTACTTC.

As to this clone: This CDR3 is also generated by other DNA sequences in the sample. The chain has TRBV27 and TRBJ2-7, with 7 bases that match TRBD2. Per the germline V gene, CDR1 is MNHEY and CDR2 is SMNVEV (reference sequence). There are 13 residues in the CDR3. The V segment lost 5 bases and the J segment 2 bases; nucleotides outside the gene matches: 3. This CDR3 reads CASSSGLAYEQYF. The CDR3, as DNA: TGTGCCAGCAGTAGTGGACTAGCCTACGAGCAGTACTTC.

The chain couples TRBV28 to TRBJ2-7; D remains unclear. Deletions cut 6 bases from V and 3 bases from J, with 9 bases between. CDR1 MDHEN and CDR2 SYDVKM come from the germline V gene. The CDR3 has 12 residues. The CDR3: CASSPDNYEQYF. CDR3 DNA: TGTGCCAGCAGCCCAGACAACTACGAGCAGTACTTC. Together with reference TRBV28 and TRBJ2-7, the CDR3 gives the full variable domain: DVKVTQSSRYLVKRTGEKVFLECVQDMDHENMFWYRQDPGLGLRLIYFSYDVKMKEKGDIPEGYSVSREKKERFSLILESASTNQTSMYLCASSPDNYEQYFGPGTRLTVT.

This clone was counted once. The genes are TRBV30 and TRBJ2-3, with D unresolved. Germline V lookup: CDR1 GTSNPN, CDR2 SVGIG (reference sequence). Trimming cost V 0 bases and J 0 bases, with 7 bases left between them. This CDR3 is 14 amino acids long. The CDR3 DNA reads TGTGCCTGGAGTGTAGTCCTAAGCACAGATACGCAGTATTTT. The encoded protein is CAWSVVLSTDTQYF.

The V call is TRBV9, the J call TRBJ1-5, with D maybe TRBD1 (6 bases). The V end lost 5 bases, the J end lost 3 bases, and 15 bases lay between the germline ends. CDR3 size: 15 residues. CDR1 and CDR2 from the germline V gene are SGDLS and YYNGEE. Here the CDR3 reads CASSRGGALNQPQHF. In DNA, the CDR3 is TGTGCCAGCAGTCGGGGGGGCGCCCTCAATCAGCCCCAGCATTTT.

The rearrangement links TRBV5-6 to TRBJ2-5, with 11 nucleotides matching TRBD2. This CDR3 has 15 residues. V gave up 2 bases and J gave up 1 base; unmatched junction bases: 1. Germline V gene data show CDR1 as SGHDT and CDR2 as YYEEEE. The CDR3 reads CASSLGTSGQETQYF. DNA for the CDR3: TGTGCCAGCAGCTTAGGGACTAGCGGCCAAGAGACCCAGTACTTC.

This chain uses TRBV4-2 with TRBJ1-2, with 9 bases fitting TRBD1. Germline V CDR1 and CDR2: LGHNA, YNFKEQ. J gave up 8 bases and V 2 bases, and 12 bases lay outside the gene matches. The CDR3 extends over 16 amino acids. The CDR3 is CASSQNPAGTGNGYTF. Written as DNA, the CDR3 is TGTGCCAGCAGCCAAAACCCCGCCGGGACAGGGAACGGCTACACCTTC.

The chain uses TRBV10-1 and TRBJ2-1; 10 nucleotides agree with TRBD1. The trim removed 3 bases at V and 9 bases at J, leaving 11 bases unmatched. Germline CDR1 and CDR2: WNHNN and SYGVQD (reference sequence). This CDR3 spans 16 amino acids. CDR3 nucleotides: TGCGCCAGCAGTGACCGCAGGACAGGGGGTTCCAGTGAGCAGTTCTTC. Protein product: CASSDRRTGGSSEQFF.

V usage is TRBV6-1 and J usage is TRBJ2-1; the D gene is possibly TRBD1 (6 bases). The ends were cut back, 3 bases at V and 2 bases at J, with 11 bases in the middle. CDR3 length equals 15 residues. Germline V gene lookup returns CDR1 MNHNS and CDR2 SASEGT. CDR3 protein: CASSEVRGTYNEQFF. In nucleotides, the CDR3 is TGTGCCAGCAGTGAGGTCAGGGGAACCTACAATGAGCAGTTCTTC.

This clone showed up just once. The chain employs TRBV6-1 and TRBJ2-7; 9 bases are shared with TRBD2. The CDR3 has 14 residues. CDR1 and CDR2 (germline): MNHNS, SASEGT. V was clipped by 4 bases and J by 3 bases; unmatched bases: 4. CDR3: CASSGLAVGYEQYF. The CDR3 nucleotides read TGTGCCAGCAGTGGACTAGCGGTAGGCTACGAGCAGTACTTC.

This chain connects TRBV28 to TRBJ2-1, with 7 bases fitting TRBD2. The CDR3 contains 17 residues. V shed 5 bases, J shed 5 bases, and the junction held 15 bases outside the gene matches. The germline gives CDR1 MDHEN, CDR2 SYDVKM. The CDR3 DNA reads TGTGCCAGCAGTGAACCTTGGGGGGGTTGGGGACACAATGAGCAGTTCTTC. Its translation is CASSEPWGGWGHNEQFF.

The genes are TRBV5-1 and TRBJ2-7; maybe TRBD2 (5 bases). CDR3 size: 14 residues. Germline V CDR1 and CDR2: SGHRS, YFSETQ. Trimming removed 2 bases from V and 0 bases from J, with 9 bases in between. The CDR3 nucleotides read TGCGCCAGCAGCTTAAGGACTTACTCCTACGAGCAGTACTTC. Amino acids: CASSLRTYSYEQYF.

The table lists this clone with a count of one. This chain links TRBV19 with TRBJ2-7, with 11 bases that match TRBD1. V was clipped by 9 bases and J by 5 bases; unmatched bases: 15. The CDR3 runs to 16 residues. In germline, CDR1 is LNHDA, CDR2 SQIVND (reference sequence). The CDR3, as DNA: TGTGCCAGCAGCGGGGCTGTCGGGACAGGGGGGAACGAGCAGTACTTC. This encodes CASSGAVGTGGNEQYF.

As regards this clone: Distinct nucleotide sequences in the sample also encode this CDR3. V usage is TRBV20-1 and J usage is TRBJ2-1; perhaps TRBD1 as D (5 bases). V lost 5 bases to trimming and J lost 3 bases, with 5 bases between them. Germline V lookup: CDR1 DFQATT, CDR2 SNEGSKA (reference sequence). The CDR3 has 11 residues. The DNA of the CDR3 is TGCAGTGCTGACAGCTACAATGAGCAGTTCTTC. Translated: CSADSYNEQFF.

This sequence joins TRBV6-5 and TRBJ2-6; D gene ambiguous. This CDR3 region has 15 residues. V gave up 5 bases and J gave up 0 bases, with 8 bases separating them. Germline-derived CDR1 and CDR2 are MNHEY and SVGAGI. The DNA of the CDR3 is TGTGCCAGCAGTCCTCAGGACTCTGGGGCCAACGTCCTGACTTTC. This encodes CASSPQDSGANVLTF.

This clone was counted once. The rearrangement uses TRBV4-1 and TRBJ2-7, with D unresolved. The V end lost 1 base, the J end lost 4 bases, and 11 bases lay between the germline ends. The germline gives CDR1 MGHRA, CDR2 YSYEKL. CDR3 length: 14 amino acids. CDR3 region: CASSQAAEKYEQYF. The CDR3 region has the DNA TGCGCCAGCAGCCAAGCCGCTGAGAAGTACGAGCAGTACTTC.

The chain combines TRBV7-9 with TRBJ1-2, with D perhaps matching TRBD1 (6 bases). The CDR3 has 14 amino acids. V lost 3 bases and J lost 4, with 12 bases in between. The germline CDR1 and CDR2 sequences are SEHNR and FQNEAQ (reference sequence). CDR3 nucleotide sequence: TGTGCCAGCAGCTTGCCAGGGGCCGTCTATGGCTACACCTTC. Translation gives CASSLPGAVYGYTF.

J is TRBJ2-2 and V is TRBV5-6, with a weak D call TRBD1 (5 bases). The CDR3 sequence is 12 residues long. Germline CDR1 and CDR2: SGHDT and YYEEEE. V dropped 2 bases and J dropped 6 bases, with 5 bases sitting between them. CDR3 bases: TGTGCCAGCAGCTTAGGGGCCGGGGAGCTGTTTTTT. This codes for CASSLGAGELFF.

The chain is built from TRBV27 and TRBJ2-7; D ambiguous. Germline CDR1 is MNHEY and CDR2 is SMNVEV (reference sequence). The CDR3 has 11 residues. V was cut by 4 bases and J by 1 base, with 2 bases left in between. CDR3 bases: TGTGCCAGCAGTTCGTCCTACGAGCAGTACTTC. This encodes CASSSSYEQYF.